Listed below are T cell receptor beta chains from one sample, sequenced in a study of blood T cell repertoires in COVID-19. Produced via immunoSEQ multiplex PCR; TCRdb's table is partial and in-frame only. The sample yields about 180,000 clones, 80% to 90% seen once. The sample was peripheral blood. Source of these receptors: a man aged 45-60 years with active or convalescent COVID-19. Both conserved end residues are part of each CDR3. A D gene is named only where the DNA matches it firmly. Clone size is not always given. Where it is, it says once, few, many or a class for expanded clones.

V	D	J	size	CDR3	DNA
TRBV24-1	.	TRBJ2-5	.	CATRKGETQYF	TGTGCCACGAGAAAGGGGGAGACCCAGTACTTC
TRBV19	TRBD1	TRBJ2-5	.	CASRTPGGETQYF	TGTGCCAGTAGGACACCAGGGGGCGAGACCCAGTACTTC
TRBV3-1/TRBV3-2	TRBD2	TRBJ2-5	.	CASSQTSGGAGETQYF	TGTGCCAGCAGCCAAACTAGCGGGGGGGCAGGAGAGACCCAGTACTTC
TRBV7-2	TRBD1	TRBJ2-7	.	CASSARDRPYEQYF	TGTGCCAGCAGCGCCCGGGACAGGCCCTACGAGCAGTACTTC
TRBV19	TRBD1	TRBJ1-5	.	CASSIMTGNQPQHF	TGTGCCAGTAGTATAATGACAGGGAACCAGCCCCAGCATTTT
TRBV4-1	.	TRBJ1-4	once	CASSQELSNEKLFF	TGCGCCAGCAGCCAAGAACTGTCTAATGAAAAACTGTTTTTT
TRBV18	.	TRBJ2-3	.	CASSYTGRTDTQYF	TGTGCCAGCTCATATACAGGGCGCACAGATACGCAGTATTTT
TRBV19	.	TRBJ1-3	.	CASSTDTLRGNTIYF	TGTGCCAGTAGTACGGACACTCTCAGGGGCAACACCATATATTTT
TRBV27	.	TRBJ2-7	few	CASRQGSSYEQYF	TGTGCCAGCAGACAGGGAAGCTCCTACGAGCAGTACTTC
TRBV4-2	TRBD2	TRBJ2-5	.	CASSQDPAGGRETQYF	TGTGCCAGCAGCCAAGATCCAGCGGGGGGGAGAGAGACCCAGTACTTC
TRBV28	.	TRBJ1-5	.	CASSSMRDQPQHF	TGTGCCAGCAGTTCGATGAGGGATCAGCCCCAGCATTTT
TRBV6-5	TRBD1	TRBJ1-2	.	CASRVQGARGYTF	TGTGCCAGCAGGGTCCAGGGGGCACGTGGCTACACCTTC
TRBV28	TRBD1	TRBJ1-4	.	CASSSGTGGNWNEKLFF	TGTGCCAGCAGTTCCGGGACAGGGGGCAATTGGAATGAAAAACTGTTTTTT
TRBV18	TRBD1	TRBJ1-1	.	CASSPRDSSEAFF	TGTGCCAGCTCACCACGGGACAGCAGTGAAGCTTTCTTT
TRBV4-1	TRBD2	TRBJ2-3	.	CASSQGALAGAPTDTQYF	TGCGCCAGCAGCCAAGGGGCGCTAGCGGGAGCCCCCACAGATACGCAGTATTTT
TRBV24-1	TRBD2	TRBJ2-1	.	CATSDHRTSGNYNEQFF	TGTGCCACCAGTGACCACCGGACTAGCGGGAACTACAATGAGCAGTTCTTC
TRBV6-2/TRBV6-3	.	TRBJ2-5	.	CASSQTSTLGETQYF	TGTGCCAGCAGCCAGACTTCTACACTGGGAGAGACCCAGTACTTC
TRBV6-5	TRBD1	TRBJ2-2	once	CASRGQGGPGELFF	TGTGCCAGCAGGGGACAGGGCGGGCCCGGGGAGCTGTTTTTT
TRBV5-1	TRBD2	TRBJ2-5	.	CASSSSPPGLVKETQYF	TGCGCCAGCAGCTCGTCCCCCCCGGGACTAGTAAAAGAGACCCAGTACTTC
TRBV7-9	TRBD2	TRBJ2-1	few	CASRLAASNEQFF	TGTGCCAGTCGACTAGCGGCGTCCAATGAGCAGTTCTTC
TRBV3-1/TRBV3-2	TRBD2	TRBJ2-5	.	CASSPTSGQETQYF	TGTGCCAGCAGCCCAACTAGCGGACAAGAGACCCAGTACTTC
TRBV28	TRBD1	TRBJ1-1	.	CASSWGQVKNTEAFF	TGTGCCAGCAGTTGGGGACAGGTAAAGAACACTGAAGCTTTCTTT
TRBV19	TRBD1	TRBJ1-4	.	CASSPYGKPGQGYEKLFF	TGTGCCAGTAGTCCATATGGGAAACCGGGACAGGGGTATGAGAAACTGTTTTTT
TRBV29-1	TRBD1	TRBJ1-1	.	CSVFRDRGTEAFF	TGCAGCGTTTTCCGGGACAGGGGGACTGAAGCTTTCTTT
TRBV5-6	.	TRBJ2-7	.	CASSSSYEQYF	TGTGCCAGCAGCTCTTCCTACGAGCAGTACTTC
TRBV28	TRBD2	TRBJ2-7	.	CASSGGESAGYEQYF	TGTGCCAGCAGCGGGGGGGAGTCCGCTGGCTACGAGCAGTACTTC
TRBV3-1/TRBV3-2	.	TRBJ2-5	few	CASSQGRLETQYF	TGTGCCAGCAGCCAAGGTCGGTTGGAGACCCAGTACTTC
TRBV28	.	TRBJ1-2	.	CASSLWRGVRNYGYTF	TGTGCCAGCAGTTTATGGCGGGGGGTAAGGAACTATGGCTACACCTTC
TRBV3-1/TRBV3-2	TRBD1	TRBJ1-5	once	CASSHRGDRGYYSNQPQHF	TGTGCCAGCAGCCACCGGGGGGACAGGGGATACTATAGCAATCAGCCCCAGCATTTT
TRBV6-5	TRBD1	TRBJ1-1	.	CASRGRQGNTEAFF	TGTGCCAGCAGGGGCCGACAGGGGAACACTGAAGCTTTCTTT
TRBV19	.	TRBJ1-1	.	CASSISTDTEAFF	TGTGCCAGTAGTATAAGTACGGACACTGAAGCTTTCTTT
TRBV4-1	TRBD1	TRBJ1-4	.	CASSIGDRENEKLFF	TGCGCCAGCAGCATAGGGGACAGAGAAAATGAAAAACTGTTTTTT
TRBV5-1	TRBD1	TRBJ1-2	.	CASSQMDRASSCTF	TGCGCCAGCAGCCAGATGGACAGGGCGTCTAGCTGCACCTTC
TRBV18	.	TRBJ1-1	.	CASSPQGKNTEAFF	TGTGCCAGCTCACCACAGGGGAAAAACACTGAAGCTTTCTTT
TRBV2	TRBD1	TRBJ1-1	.	CASKDRGVGENTEAFF	TGTGCCAGCAAAGACAGGGGGGTGGGAGAGAACACTGAAGCTTTCTTT
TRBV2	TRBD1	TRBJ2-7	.	CASRRGQGSNEQYF	TGTGCCAGCAGACGTGGACAGGGCTCCAACGAGCAGTACTTC
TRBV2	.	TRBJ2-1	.	CASSETRLYEQFF	TGTGCCAGCAGTGAAACTAGGCTGTACGAGCAGTTCTTC
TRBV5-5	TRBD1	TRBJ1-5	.	CASSIKDRAYSNQPQHF	TGTGCCAGCAGTATCAAGGACAGGGCCTATAGCAATCAGCCCCAGCATTTT
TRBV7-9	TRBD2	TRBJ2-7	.	CASSLKKAGVYNEQYF	TGTGCCAGCAGCTTAAAAAAGGCGGGAGTATATAACGAGCAGTACTTC
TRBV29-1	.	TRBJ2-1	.	CSVGDTYNEQFF	TGCAGCGTTGGCGATACCTACAATGAGCAGTTCTTC
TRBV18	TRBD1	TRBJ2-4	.	CASSDRGNIQYF	TGTGCCAGCTCGGACAGGGGAAACATTCAGTACTTC
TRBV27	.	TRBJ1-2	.	CASSPKTGFGYGYTF	TGTGCCAGCAGTCCTAAAACAGGGTTTGGCTATGGCTACACCTTC
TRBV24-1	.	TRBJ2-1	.	CATTGQYNEQFF	TGTGCCACCACAGGACAGTACAATGAGCAGTTCTTC
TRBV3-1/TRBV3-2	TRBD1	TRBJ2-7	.	CASSTTGTYEQYF	TGTGCCAGCAGCACGACAGGGACCTACGAGCAGTACTTC
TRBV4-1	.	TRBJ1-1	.	CASSLDLNTEAFF	TGCGCCAGCAGCCTTGACTTGAACACTGAAGCTTTCTTT
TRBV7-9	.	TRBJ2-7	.	CASSLGHSSYEQYF	TGTGCCAGCAGCTTAGGACATTCCAGCTACGAGCAGTACTTC
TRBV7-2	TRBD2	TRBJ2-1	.	CASSLELVLAGNEQFF	TGTGCCAGCAGCTTAGAGTTAGTGTTAGCGGGGAATGAGCAGTTCTTC
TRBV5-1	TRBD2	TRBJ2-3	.	CASTTSGTRTDTQYF	TGCGCCAGCACGACTAGCGGGACGAGAACAGATACGCAGTATTTT
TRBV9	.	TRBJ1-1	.	CASSVGWQTTEAFF	TGTGCCAGCAGCGTAGGCTGGCAAACCACTGAAGCTTTCTTT
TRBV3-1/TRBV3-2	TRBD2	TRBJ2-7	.	CASSLRTSGEDEQYF	TGTGCCAGCAGCCTCCGGACTAGCGGGGAGGACGAGCAGTACTTC
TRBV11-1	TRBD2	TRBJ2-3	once	CASSPKLAGGRDTQYF	TGTGCCAGCAGCCCTAAACTAGCGGGGGGGCGAGATACGCAGTATTTT
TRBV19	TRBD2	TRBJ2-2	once	CASSIVGRASTGELFF	TGTGCCAGTAGTATAGTCGGGAGGGCCTCCACCGGGGAGCTGTTTTTT